The rows below give T cell receptor beta chains drawn from one sample of a study of cytomegalovirus exposure and HLA in healthy donors. The protocol was immunoSEQ multiplex PCR, while the TCRdb copy is restricted to in-frame clones and leaves out a portion. Seen here are about 130,000 clones, approximately 90% observed once, and the top ten hold over 5%. The sequenced material came from PBMCs. The receptors shown here come from a woman in her 30s in good health and CMV-seropositive. The CDR3 runs from the conserved cysteine through the conserved F or W. D genes are given only for firm matches. Expanded clones are given a class, and other clones once, few, many or no size at all.

length	size	V	D	J	DNA	CDR3
15	.	TRBV14	TRBD2	TRBJ2-7	TGTGCCAGCAGCCAAGCCGGGACTAGCGGGATGAGCAAATACTTC	CASSQAGTSGMSKYF
17	.	TRBV5-1	TRBD2	TRBJ2-2	TGCGCCAGCAGCTTGAGTATCAGCGGGGTGAACACCGGGGAGCTGTTTTTT	CASSLSISGVNTGELFF
16	once	TRBV28	.	TRBJ1-5	TGTGCCAGCAGTTTTCCCCCAGGGTATAGCAATCAGCCCCAGCATTTT	CASSFPPGYSNQPQHF
11	.	TRBV13	.	TRBJ2-5	TGTGCCAGCAGCTTCGAAGAGACCCAGTACTTC	CASSFEETQYF
17	once	TRBV4-1	TRBD2	TRBJ2-7	TGCGCCAGCAGCCAACTCGGGGAGGGAGCGAACTCCTACGAGCAGTACTTC	CASSQLGEGANSYEQYF
14	.	TRBV6-6	.	TRBJ2-5	TGTGCCAGCAGTTACGGGCGGGGCCAAGAGACCCAGTACTTC	CASSYGRGQETQYF
12	.	TRBV7-3	TRBD1	TRBJ1-2	TGTGCCAGCAGCTCACAGGGGAGTGGCTACACCTTC	CASSSQGSGYTF
15	.	TRBV6-5	.	TRBJ1-4	TGTGCCAGCCGTGGCACGGTGAGAGGTAGTGAAAAACTGTTTTTT	CASRGTVRGSEKLFF
18	.	TRBV7-2	TRBD1	TRBJ2-5	TGTGCCAGCAGCTCCATCCGGGACAGGGACTCCCTCCAAGAGACCCAGTACTTC	CASSSIRDRDSLQETQYF
14	.	TRBV6-1	TRBD1	TRBJ2-2	TGTGCCAGCAGCGCAGACAGGGCTTCCGGGGAGCTGTTTTTT	CASSADRASGELFF
12	.	TRBV6-1	.	TRBJ2-3	TGTGCCAGCAACAGGGTCGACGATACGCAGTATTTT	CASNRVDDTQYF
15	.	TRBV11-2	.	TRBJ2-5	TGTGCCAGCAGCGTACGAAATAGCAGGGTCGAGACCCAGTACTTC	CASSVRNSRVETQYF
13	.	TRBV7-6	.	TRBJ1-1	TGTGCCAGCAGCTCCGGTTTGAACACTGAAGCTTTCTTT	CASSSGLNTEAFF
14	.	TRBV2	TRBD1	TRBJ2-2	TGTGCCAGCAAACAGGGGGCTAACACCGGGGAGCTGTTTTTT	CASKQGANTGELFF